What follows describes a single TCR beta chain. Its specificity is unknown. Additional DNA sequences in this sample encode the identical CDR3. Only in-frame clones appear in the TCRdb table, and some are missing; sequencing was by immunoSEQ multiplex PCR. Counted here are some 1.4 million clones, 96% occurring once; the ten biggest clones make up roughly 1.2%. The source of the sample is a study of shared clonotypes between healthy human individuals. Study-level points and caveats: Naive subsets generally had larger estimated richness than memory subsets. In the sorted subsets, rarefaction showed sequencing was incomplete despite large depth.

The CDR3 is 12 residues long. Germline CDR1 reads SGHAT; CDR2 reads FQNNGV. The germline V and J ends were trimmed by 1 base and 4 bases, with 5 bases remaining between them. This sequence was found in a man aged 30 to 39 in good health. V is TRBV11-2 and J is TRBJ2-7; D is uncertain. The sample taken for sequencing was naive CD4+ T cells sorted from blood. Subset given: CD45RA+ positively selected. CDR3 sequence: CASSLAIYEQYF. As DNA, the CDR3 is TGTGCCAGCAGCTTAGCTATATACGAGCAGTACTTC.